This entry concerns a single T cell receptor beta chain. Its antigen is still unknown. This entry comes from a study of somatic mutations in cytotoxic T cells in rheumatoid arthritis. Notes on the study in general: Rheumatoid arthritis patients and age-matched healthy controls showed no significant difference in CD8+ T-cell clonality.

The method was immunoSEQ multiplex PCR; TCRdb's version includes in-frame clones alone and lacks a portion of them. The profile shows 20,000 or so clones, about four fifths of them singletons. The sequencing sample was made of CD8+ T cells sorted from blood. The TCR was taken from a woman between 45 and 60 years old in good health.

CDR3 in amino acids: CASSIDYNEQFF. CDR3 DNA sequence: TGTGCCAGCAGCATAGACTACAATGAGCAGTTCTTC. The chain carries TRBV27 and TRBJ2-1; D remains unclear. V lost 6 bases and J 3 bases, leaving 6 bases between the germline ends. CDR1 and CDR2 (germline): MNHEY, SMNVEV (reference sequence). The CDR3 is 12 residues long.